These 24 T cell receptor beta chains originate from one sample sequenced in a study of breast tumors, draining lymph nodes, adjacent tissues. Breast cancer patients provided tissue from their axillary draining lymph nodes. TCRdb fed the multiplex PCR reads into MiXCR, producing one record per CDR3 protein. The sample has over 200,000 distinct CDR3 sequences; nearly 35% are singletons. What was sequenced was axillary lymph node tissue. These receptors were collected from a female donor with breast cancer. Some clones in this sample may be carry-over from other donors' samples.

As regards this clonotype: A read error is possible here, since a much larger clone lies one base away. The chain has TRBV7-9 and TRBJ2-2, with D possibly matching TRBD1 (5 bases). Germline assignment: CDR1 SEHNR and CDR2 FQNEAQ (reference sequence). The CDR3 has 16 amino acids. With 8 bases removed from V and 5 bases from J, the gap between germline ends came to 21 bases. The CDR3 sequence is CASGHPPGAPTGELFF. The CDR3 DNA sequence: TGTGCCAGCGGCCACCCTCCTGGGGCCCCTACCGGGGAGCTGTTTTTT.

This clonotype has ten or more counts. The CDR3 bases are TGTGCCAGCAGCCGGACAGGAGGAGGTGAGCAGTTCTTC. Its translation: CASSRTGGGEQFF. The J gene is TRBJ2-1, the V gene TRBV2; TRBD1 matches at 7 bases. Germline V CDR1 and CDR2: SNHLY, FYNNEI. The V gene end was trimmed by 6 bases and the J gene end by 9 bases; junction bases not matched to a gene: 8. The CDR3 loop spans 13 amino acids.

This clonotype was counted many times. The J gene is TRBJ2-1, the V gene TRBV20-1, with 11 bases that match TRBD2. V shed 0 bases and J 8 bases; nucleotides not matched to a gene: 3. Germline lookup yields CDR1 DFQATT and CDR2 SNEGSKA (reference sequence). The CDR3 covers 14 residues. The CDR3 is CSAREGLAVDEQFF. The CDR3, as DNA: TGCAGTGCTAGAGAGGGACTAGCGGTCGATGAGCAGTTCTTC.

This clonotype has only a few counts. The J gene is TRBJ2-2, the V gene TRBV5-4, with 11 bases that match TRBD2. The V and J ends lost 1 base and 6 bases, in that order; junction bases with no gene match: 2. The CDR3 runs to 15 residues. Germline values: CDR1 SGHNT, CDR2 YYREEE (reference sequence). The CDR3 sequence: CASSLSSGGAGELFF. The CDR3 DNA sequence: TGTGCCAGCAGCTTGAGTAGCGGGGGGGCCGGGGAGCTGTTTTTT.

This clonotype was seen a handful of times. V is TRBV28 and J is TRBJ1-4; TRBD1 is a possible D gene (5 bases). The germline gives CDR1 MDHEN, CDR2 SYDVKM. The CDR3 is made up of 14 amino acids. V was shortened by 6 bases and J by 7 bases, with 15 bases between the two germline ends. The CDR3 coding sequence is TGTGCCAGCAGCAAAGCAGGGAGGGGTGAAAAACTGTTTTTT. It specifies CASSKAGRGEKLFF.

This clonotype was seen only once. A much larger clone is a single base away; this may be a read error. This rearrangement joins TRBV7-3 to TRBJ2-3; D could derive from TRBD1 or TRBD2 (7 bases each). Germline CDR1 is SGHTA and CDR2 is FQGTGA. V was clipped by 5 bases and J by 0 bases, with 12 bases between them. This CDR3 spans 15 amino acids. CDR3 protein: CASSPGGGSTDTQYF. The CDR3 DNA is TGTGCCAGCAGCCCAGGGGGGGGGAGCACAGATACGCAGTATTTT.

This clonotype was recorded at least ten times. This chain uses TRBV7-2 with TRBJ2-3; D is undetermined. Between the trimmed V and J ends, which lost 3 bases and 2 bases, there was a span of 18 bases. CDR1 SGHTA and CDR2 FQGNSA come from the germline V gene. This CDR3 has 17 amino acids. In DNA form, the CDR3 reads TGTGCCAGCAGCTTCGGACGGGCCCTAGGGAACACAGATACGCAGTATTTT. This sequence encodes CASSFGRALGNTDTQYF.

The V call is TRBV7-9, the J call TRBJ2-2; TRBD2 matches at 11 bases. Germline trimming cut 5 bases from V and 8 bases from J; bases unmatched to any gene: 4. Germline CDR1 reads SEHNR; CDR2 reads FQNEAQ (reference sequence). The CDR3 is 14 amino acids. The CDR3 is CASSPWTSGGELFF. The CDR3 nucleotides read TGTGCCAGCAGCCCGTGGACTAGCGGGGGGGAGCTGTTTTTT.

This clonotype was found many times. This chain uses TRBV5-8 with TRBJ2-1; 13 nucleotides match TRBD2. The J segment lost 4 bases and the V segment lost 4 bases, leaving 5 bases of the junction unmatched. Germline V gives CDR1 SGHTS, CDR2 YDEGEE. The CDR3 runs 16 residues. The CDR3 coding sequence is TGTGCCAGCAGCACGGGACTAGCGGGAACATACAATGAGCAGTTCTTC. It is translated as CASSTGLAGTYNEQFF.

This clonotype was observed at least ten times. Here the CDR3 reads CATSDPSTPGQGRNEQYF. The CDR3 DNA follows: TGTGCCACCAGTGATCCCTCTACCCCGGGACAGGGTAGAAACGAGCAGTACTTC. V is TRBV24-1 and J is TRBJ2-7, with 9 bases that match TRBD1. Losses at the gene ends were 3 bases for V and 5 bases for J; bases not matched to a gene: 16. CDR3 length: 18 residues. CDR1 and CDR2 (germline): KGHDR, SFDVKD.

This clonotype was found many times. At one of its ends the junction is not consistent with the germline gene, which may arise from a read error. The J gene is TRBJ2-3, the V gene TRBV7-3; no firm D call. The CDR3 covers 14 residues. The germline V gene has CDR1 SGHTA and CDR2 FQGTGA. Written as DNA, the CDR3 is TGTGCCAGCAGCCTAACGGCTGTCACGGATACGCAGTATTTT. Its protein is CASSLTAVTDTQYF.

V and J are TRBV13 and TRBJ2-6; 7 bases fit TRBD2. The V and J ends lost 5 bases and 11 bases, in that order; junction bases with no gene match: 9. Germline assignment: CDR1 PRHDT and CDR2 FYEKMQ (reference sequence). CDR3 length: 14 amino acids. The CDR3 DNA reads as TGTGCCAGCAGCCCCTCGGCGGGAGCCTACGTCCTGACTTTC. Encoded protein: CASSPSAGAYVLTF.

This clonotype appeared a few times. A much larger clone lies a single base off, so this may be a read error. This chain connects TRBV4-3 to TRBJ1-3, with a tentative D call TRBD1 (5 bases). The germline CDR1 and CDR2 sequences are LGHNA and YSLEER. This CDR3 region has 16 residues. The CDR3 DNA reads TGCGCCAGCAGCCAAGATCGGAGGGGCGCGGGAAACGCCATATATTTT. Its protein product is CASSQDRRGAGNAIYF.

The sample holds one count of this clonotype. A much larger clone sits a single nucleotide away, making a read error possible. The chain combines TRBV7-3 with TRBJ2-1; 12 bases are a match to TRBD2. The CDR3 has 17 residues. Germline-derived CDR1 and CDR2 are SGHTA and FQGTGA. For the CDR3, the DNA is TGTGCCAGCAGTTATCTAGCGGGAGGGCCCCCCTACAATCAGCAGTTCTTC. Translating it yields CASSYLAGGPPYNQQFF.

This clonotype occurred many times. The chain employs TRBV10-3 and TRBJ2-7; perhaps D is TRBD1 or TRBD2 (5 bases each). Germline V lookup: CDR1 ENHRY, CDR2 SYGVKD. V was clipped by 3 bases and J by 0 bases, with 15 bases between them. The CDR3 sequence is 16 residues long. Here the CDR3 reads CAISDTTRGSSYEQYF. CDR3 coding DNA: TGTGCCATCAGTGACACTACGAGGGGAAGCTCCTACGAGCAGTACTTC.

V gene TRBV19 combines with J gene TRBJ2-5; D may correspond to TRBD1 or TRBD2 (6 bases each). Germline V CDR1 and CDR2: LNHDA, SQIVND (reference sequence). The V and J ends lost 3 bases and 9 bases respectively, with 14 bases between them. The CDR3 sequence is 13 residues long. Here the CDR3 reads CASSMGGGGPQYF. The DNA for the CDR3 is TGTGCCAGTAGTATGGGCGGAGGGGGGCCCCAGTACTTC.

The V and J genes are TRBV18 and TRBJ1-2, with a possible D match to TRBD1 (5 bases). In germline, CDR1 is KGHSH, CDR2 LQKENI. The V end lost 2 bases, the J end lost 2 bases, and 9 bases lay between the germline ends. The CDR3 is made up of 14 amino acids. The CDR3 loop is CASSPKGQNYGYTF. The CDR3, as DNA: TGTGCCAGCTCACCAAAGGGGCAAAACTATGGCTACACCTTC.

This chain connects TRBV19 to TRBJ1-2; 8 bases agree with TRBD1. From germline, CDR1 is LNHDA and CDR2 SQIVND (reference sequence). The ends lost 10 bases at V and 4 bases at J; junction bases unmatched: 11. The CDR3 length is 14 residues. CDR3 nucleotides: TGTGCCACCAGTGGGACAGGAGTTTCCTATGGCTACACCTTC. Amino acids: CATSGTGVSYGYTF.

This chain joins TRBV7-2 and TRBJ2-3, with 9 bases that match TRBD1. Germline loops: CDR1 SGHTA, CDR2 FQGNSA. With 1 base clipped from V and 5 bases from J, the junction kept 4 bases outside the gene matches. The CDR3 extends over 15 amino acids. The CDR3 spells CASSLVQGAGDTQYF. DNA for the CDR3: TGTGCCAGCAGCTTAGTACAGGGGGCAGGAGATACGCAGTATTTT.

This clonotype was detected ten times or more. CDR3 residues: CASSGGRGAYEQYF. CDR3 sequence (DNA): TGCGCCAGCAGCGGAGGGAGGGGGGCCTACGAGCAGTACTTC. The gene calls are TRBV5-1 and TRBJ2-7; possible D gene TRBD2, 7 bases. In germline, CDR1 is SGHRS, CDR2 YFSETQ. Trimming pared 4 bases from V and 2 bases from J, leaving 13 bases between. CDR3 length: 14 amino acids.

Points on this clonotype: A read error may produce the germline difference seen at one junction end. J is TRBJ2-7 and V is TRBV24-1; 15 bases are shared with TRBD2. The CDR3 totals 16 residues. Germline V gene lookup returns CDR1 KGHDR and CDR2 SFDVKD. CDR3 nucleotides: TGTGCCACCAGTGACCCAGGGACTAGCGGGAGGAACGAGCAGCACTTC. Translating gives CATSDPGTSGRNEQHF.

This clonotype has more than one count but fewer than ten. V gene TRBV6-2 or TRBV6-3 combines with J gene TRBJ2-1, with 10 bases identical to TRBD2. This CDR3 has 14 residues. Germline V gives CDR1 MNHEY, CDR2 SVGEGT. The J segment lost 7 bases and the V segment lost 7 bases, leaving 7 bases of the junction unmatched. The CDR3 nucleotides are TGTGCCAGCAATCCTAGCGGGAGCGGGAATGAGCAGTTCTTC. The encoded protein is CASNPSGSGNEQFF.

This chain uses TRBV9 with TRBJ2-1, with 9 bases identical to TRBD1. CDR1 and CDR2 from the germline V gene are SGDLS and YYNGEE. This CDR3 is 14 amino acids long. The V gene end was trimmed by 0 bases and the J gene end by 7 bases; junction bases not matched to a gene: 2. The chain's CDR3 is CASSVGTGENEQFF. The CDR3 DNA follows: TGTGCCAGCAGCGTAGGGACAGGGGAAAATGAGCAGTTCTTC.

This clonotype was seen many times. The chain carries TRBV7-3 and TRBJ2-1, with 11 bases fitting TRBD2. CDR3 length: 15 residues. V lost 7 bases and J lost 4; bases outside the gene matches: 6. CDR1 is SGHTA, CDR2 FQGTGA, per germline. This CDR3 reads CASTEVAGGYNEQFF. The DNA for the CDR3 is TGTGCCAGCACCGAGGTAGCGGGAGGGTACAATGAGCAGTTCTTC.